The source of this T cell receptor beta chain is a study of blood T cell repertoires in COVID-19. Study overall: Both acute and convalescent COVID-19 samples were obtained from the United States, Italy and Spain. T cells, B-cell-depleted T cells, or PBMCs supplied cDNA or gDNA.

The junction had 4 bases not matched to a gene; V was cut back by 4 bases and J by 0 bases. The CDR3 totals 18 residues. Germline values: CDR1 MGHRA, CDR2 YSYEKL. The method was immunoSEQ multiplex PCR; TCRdb's version includes in-frame clones alone and lacks a portion of them. The sample has about 130,000 clones; about four fifths are singletons. This clone was seen many times. Sequencing input: peripheral blood. This chain links TRBV4-1 with TRBJ2-6, with 12 bases that match TRBD2. This clonotype was sampled from a man at least 80 years old with acute or convalescent COVID-19. CDR3 amino acids: CASSRGLAGTSGANVLTF. The CDR3 DNA sequence: TGCGCCAGCAGCCGAGGACTAGCGGGGACCTCTGGGGCCAACGTCCTGACTTTC.